The clone carrying this T cell receptor (beta chain) was counted a few times. Its antigen is as yet unknown. This CDR3 comprises 15 residues. Germline CDR1 and CDR2: SGHAT and FQNNGV. V lost 3 bases and J lost 0, with 9 bases in between. These data come from a study of post-analysis software for immune sequencing data. Overall study results and limits: Compared with controls, patients had more of 4 or 5 TRBV segments, including TRBV5-6, TRBV5-1 and TRBV20-1. Those with multiple sclerosis, the patient group, showed significantly lower normalized Chao1 diversity than controls.

TCR beta libraries were prepared from cDNA with unique molecular identifiers. Each CDR3 protein gets one entry after TCRdb re-called the PCR reads with MiXCR. The sample records 150,000 or so distinct CDR3 sequences, approximately 35% being singletons. J is TRBJ2-1 and V is TRBV11-2; D is unclear. The source of this sequence is a girl aged 10 to 17 with multiple sclerosis. The sample was blood, taken after autologous hematopoietic stem cell transplantation. The CDR3 nucleotides are TGTGCCAGCAGCTTCTGGAGTAGCTCCTACAATGAGCAGTTCTTC. Its protein is CASSFWSSSYNEQFF.